The 14 T cell receptor beta chains in this list originate from one sample, sequenced in a study of shared clonotypes between healthy human individuals. The naive CD8 subset, CD45RO-negative cells positively selected for CCR7, excluded terminally differentiated effector memory CD45RA+ cells. Only in-frame clones appear in the TCRdb table, and some are missing; sequencing was by immunoSEQ multiplex PCR. This sample has over 800,000 clones, with almost 95% found just once. Material for sequencing was naive CD8+ T cells sorted from blood. The origin of the receptors is a man under 40 in good health.

For this clone: This sample also contains other DNA sequences that code for the same CDR3. The rearrangement joins TRBV27 to TRBJ1-5; D possibly corresponds to TRBD1 (5 bases). Germline values: CDR1 MNHEY, CDR2 SMNVEV (reference sequence). The CDR3 has 13 amino acids. V gave up 3 bases and J gave up 7 bases, with 10 bases separating them. CDR3 sequence (DNA): TGTGCCAGCAGTTTTGGGGGAGGGCAGCCCCAGCATTTT. It codes for CASSFGGGQPQHF.

The V gene is TRBV7-3, the J gene TRBJ2-5, with D possibly matching TRBD1 (5 bases). CDR3 length equals 14 residues. Germline V CDR1 and CDR2: SGHTA, FQGTGA. V lost 2 bases, J lost 0 bases, and 7 bases lay in between. Here the CDR3 reads CASSLQGNQETQYF. DNA of the CDR3: TGTGCCAGCAGCTTACAGGGCAACCAAGAGACCCAGTACTTC.

The J gene is TRBJ2-3, the V gene TRBV6-5; D is possibly TRBD1 or TRBD2 (5 bases each). Trimming shortened V by 2 bases and J by 1 base, and 10 bases separated the two germline ends. This CDR3 is 15 amino acids long. Germline CDR1 and CDR2: MNHEY and SVGAGI. The CDR3 loop is CASSYPGAGTDTQYF. CDR3 sequence (DNA): TGTGCCAGCAGTTACCCCGGGGCAGGCACAGATACGCAGTATTTT.

The chain combines TRBV27 with TRBJ1-5; no clear D gene. The CDR3 is 12 amino acids. Deletions cut 3 bases from V and 5 bases from J, with 5 bases between. Germline assignment: CDR1 MNHEY and CDR2 SMNVEV (reference sequence). In DNA form, the CDR3 reads TGTGCCAGCAGTTTCGTGGATCAGCCCCAGCATTTT. It encodes CASSFVDQPQHF.

The chain couples TRBV5-5 to TRBJ1-5; D remains ambiguous. Germline V lookup: CDR1 SGHKS, CDR2 YYEKEE (reference sequence). CDR3 size: 14 residues. The germline V and J ends were trimmed by 0 bases and 3 bases, with 7 bases remaining between them. The CDR3 sequence is CASSLGQDNQPQHF. The CDR3 nucleotides are TGTGCCAGCAGCTTGGGGCAAGACAATCAGCCCCAGCATTTT.

The chain is built from TRBV28 and TRBJ2-3; no clear D. V was cut by 5 bases and J by 2 bases, with 11 bases left in between. Germline-derived CDR1 and CDR2 are MDHEN and SYDVKM. This CDR3 contains 14 residues. The CDR3 loop reads CASSVTPPTDTQYF. As DNA, the CDR3 is TGTGCCAGCAGTGTGACTCCACCCACAGATACGCAGTATTTT.

A single count supports this clone. The V call is TRBV15, the J call TRBJ1-2; perhaps TRBD1 as D (5 bases). V lost 0 bases and J lost 5, with 16 bases in between. The CDR3 spans 16 residues. Germline V lookup: CDR1 LNHNV, CDR2 YYDKDF (reference sequence). CDR3 DNA: TGTGCCACCAGCAGAGATCTAGGGGTCTCCCATTATGGCTACACCTTC. It encodes CATSRDLGVSHYGYTF.

The rearrangement links TRBV5-5 to TRBJ1-4; D gene unclear. Per the germline V gene, CDR1 is SGHKS and CDR2 is YYEKEE (reference sequence). CDR3 length: 12 residues. Trimming stripped 4 bases from V and 11 bases from J, with 12 bases between. The CDR3 loop is CASSQYRDKLFF. CDR3 nucleotides: TGTGCCAGCAGCCAGTACAGAGATAAACTGTTTTTT.

CDR3 sequence (DNA): TGCGCCAGCAGCTGGGGACAGAACACCGGGGAGCTGTTTTTT. Translation: CASSWGQNTGELFF. The chain joins TRBV5-1 to TRBJ2-2; maybe TRBD1 (6 bases). The CDR3 is made up of 14 amino acids. The V end was cut by 3 bases, the J end by 1 base, with 7 bases between. The germline V gene encodes CDR1 SGHRS and CDR2 YFSETQ.

Here the CDR3 reads CASSRREGLAGGDTQYF. In DNA, the CDR3 is TGCGCCAGCAGCCGAAGAGAGGGACTAGCGGGAGGGGATACGCAGTATTTT. The chain joins TRBV4-3 to TRBJ2-3; 16 positions match TRBD2. V trimming: 4 bases; J trimming: 6 bases; junction bases outside the gene matches: 7. This CDR3 is built from 17 residues. Germline CDR1 and CDR2: LGHNA and YSLEER.

J is TRBJ2-1 and V is TRBV11-2; weak D call: TRBD2 (6 bases). Trimming cost V 0 bases and J 15 bases, with 12 bases left between them. The length of the CDR3 is 12 residues. The V gene's germline CDR1 is SGHAT and CDR2 FQNNGV. CDR3 in DNA: TGTGCCAGCAGCTTAGATCCGGGGGTGGTGTTCTTC. It encodes CASSLDPGVVFF.

The rearrangement links TRBV11-2 to TRBJ1-1; a weak D match, TRBD1 (6 bases). Trimming pared 0 bases from V and 1 base from J, leaving 12 bases between. CDR3 length: 16 amino acids. Germline-derived CDR1 and CDR2 are SGHAT and FQNNGV. In nucleotides, the CDR3 is TGTGCCAGCAGCTTAGATTTCTGGGACAAGAACACTGAAGCTTTCTTT. It is translated as CASSLDFWDKNTEAFF.

In nucleotides, the CDR3 is TGTGCCTGGGGACACCGGAACACTGAAGCTTTCTTT. Amino acid sequence: CAWGHRNTEAFF. The chain carries TRBV30 and TRBJ1-1, with D possibly matching TRBD1 (5 bases). Germline assignment: CDR1 GTSNPN and CDR2 SVGIG (reference sequence). V was clipped by 5 bases and J by 1 base, with 8 bases between them. This CDR3 comprises 12 residues.

V and J are TRBV27 and TRBJ1-1; the D gene is possibly TRBD1 (6 bases). Trimming left V 5 bases short and J 3 bases short, with 13 bases between. Germline lookup yields CDR1 MNHEY and CDR2 SMNVEV (reference sequence). This CDR3 is 14 amino acids long. The CDR3 sequence is CASSLRQEYTEAFF. The CDR3 coding sequence is TGTGCCAGCAGTCTAAGACAGGAATACACTGAAGCTTTCTTT.